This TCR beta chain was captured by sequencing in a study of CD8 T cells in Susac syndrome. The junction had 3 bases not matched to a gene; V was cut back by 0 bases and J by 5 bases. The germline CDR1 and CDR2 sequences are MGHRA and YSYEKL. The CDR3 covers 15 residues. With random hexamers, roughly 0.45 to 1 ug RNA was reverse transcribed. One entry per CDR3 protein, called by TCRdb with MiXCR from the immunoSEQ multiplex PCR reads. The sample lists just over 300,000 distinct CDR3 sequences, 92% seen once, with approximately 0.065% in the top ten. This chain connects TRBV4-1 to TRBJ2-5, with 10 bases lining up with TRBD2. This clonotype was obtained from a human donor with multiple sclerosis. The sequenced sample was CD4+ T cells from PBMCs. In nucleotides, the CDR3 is TGCGCCAGCAGCCAAGATCCAGCGGGAGGGGAGACCCAGTACTTC. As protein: CASSQDPAGGETQYF.